This T cell receptor (beta chain) comes out of a study of T cell responses to AZD1222 COVID-19 vaccine. Across the study: Second doses at about 4 or about 12 weeks were pooled.

Clones were sequenced by immunoSEQ multiplex PCR, and TCRdb holds only the in-frame ones, with some missing. Of tens of thousands of clones in the sample, roughly 84% were seen once. Notes on this clone: As yet, its antigen is unknown.

V shed 3 bases and J shed 9 bases, with 15 bases lying between them. This CDR3 region has 14 residues. CDR1 SNHLY and CDR2 FYNNEI come from the germline V gene. Whole-study results and caveats: Variant regions that are unmutated are reportedly the target of nearly half of spike-specific TCRs. Rises in breadth and depth of Spike-specific TCRs came after two AZD1222 doses. The sample set comprised mostly white British donors with more females, and clonal diversity was possibly underestimated.

The sample consisted of peripheral blood, taken on day 0 of AZD1222 vaccination. V is TRBV2 and J is TRBJ1-3, with D possibly matching TRBD1 (5 bases). This TCR came from an adult in good health. Here the CDR3 reads CASSDQQARGTIYF. CDR3 in DNA: TGTGCCAGCAGTGATCAACAGGCTCGGGGCACCATATATTTT.